One and the same sample provided the 13 T cell receptor beta chains below, sequenced in a study of blood T cell repertoires in COVID-19. The table came from immunoSEQ multiplex PCR; TCRdb's copy has only in-frame clones and leaves some out. The sample contains 250,000 to 300,000 clones, roughly 89% of which appear only once. The specimen sequenced was peripheral blood. These receptors all stem from a man aged 35-49 years with acute or convalescent COVID-19.

This chain uses TRBV24-1 with TRBJ2-1; TRBD2 aligns across 13 bases. V trimming: 5 bases; J trimming: 0 bases; junction bases outside the gene matches: 12. The CDR3 is 20 residues long. Looked up from germline, CDR1 is KGHDR and CDR2 is SFDVKD. The CDR3: CATSVPGLAGAASSYNEQFF. The CDR3 nucleotides read TGTGCCACCAGTGTCCCCGGACTAGCGGGGGCCGCCAGCTCCTACAATGAGCAGTTCTTC.

The chain combines TRBV10-2 with TRBJ2-7; a possible D gene is TRBD1 (5 bases). Germline V CDR1 and CDR2: WSHSY, SAAADI. This CDR3 has 14 residues. V shed 11 bases and J shed 4 bases, with 21 bases lying between them. The CDR3 protein is CAPEAGIPSYEQYF. For the CDR3, the DNA is TGCGCCCCTGAAGCAGGGATCCCTTCATACGAGCAGTACTTC.

The chain recombines TRBV5-1 with TRBJ1-2, with D unclear. V lost 3 bases and J 4 bases, leaving 10 bases between the germline ends. Germline lookup yields CDR1 SGHRS and CDR2 YFSETQ. The CDR3 runs 13 residues. The CDR3 region has the DNA TGCGCCAGCAGCTCTCCATCGGTCTATGGCTACACCTTC. It is translated as CASSSPSVYGYTF.

The V call is TRBV19, the J call TRBJ1-1; TRBD1 matches at 9 bases. The CDR3 has 13 residues. The trim removed 3 bases at V and 12 bases at J, leaving 8 bases unmatched. The germline V gene encodes CDR1 LNHDA and CDR2 SQIVND (reference sequence). The CDR3 region has the DNA TGTGCCAGTAGTATTGCTGCCGGGACAGGGACTTTCTTT. Amino acid sequence: CASSIAAGTGTFF.

The V and J genes are TRBV24-1 and TRBJ1-5, with a weak D call TRBD1 (6 bases). CDR3 size: 16 residues. Trimming cost V 4 bases and J 7 bases, with 19 bases left between them. CDR1 and CDR2 (germline): KGHDR, SFDVKD. CDR3 sequence reads: CATSDASGGGHQPQHF. The CDR3 DNA sequence: TGTGCCACCAGTGACGCGTCCGGTGGGGGCCACCAGCCCCAGCATTTT.

The V and J genes are TRBV11-3 and TRBJ2-7; D ambiguous. V lost 6 bases, J lost 5 bases, and 17 bases lay in between. CDR1 is SGHNT and CDR2 is YENEEA in the germline V gene. The CDR3 totals 14 residues. This CDR3 is CASSQTSKDNEQYF. DNA of the CDR3: TGTGCCAGCAGTCAGACGTCGAAAGACAACGAGCAGTACTTC.

In this sample, this clone turned up once. This rearrangement joins TRBV2 to TRBJ2-4, with D tentatively TRBD1 (5 bases). The CDR3 contains 16 residues. Germline loops: CDR1 SNHLY, CDR2 FYNNEI. V was pared by 6 bases and J by 0 bases, with 15 bases between. The CDR3 coding sequence is TGTGCCAGCAGCCCCCGGCAGGGCCTAGCCAAAAACATTCAGTACTTC. Residues: CASSPRQGLAKNIQYF.

This rearrangement joins TRBV9 to TRBJ2-1; possible D gene TRBD1, 7 bases. The V gene's germline CDR1 is SGDLS and CDR2 YYNGEE. V shed 3 bases and J shed 5 bases, with 15 bases lying between them. This CDR3 comprises 15 residues. The CDR3 loop is CASSGGQGGHNEQFF. Here the CDR3 DNA reads TGTGCCAGCAGCGGCGGCCAGGGGGGTCACAATGAGCAGTTCTTC.

The genes are TRBV7-3 and TRBJ1-5; TRBD1 agrees at 9 bases. CDR1 SGHTA and CDR2 FQGTGA come from the germline V gene. The CDR3 loop spans 16 amino acids. V dropped 3 bases and J dropped 0; count of bases not matched to a gene: 3. CDR3 nucleotides: TGTGCCAGCAGCTTTAAGGACAGGGGTAGCAATCAGCCCCAGCATTTT. Translation: CASSFKDRGSNQPQHF.

The V call is TRBV6-6, the J call TRBJ1-1; D perhaps matches TRBD1 (6 bases). The length of the CDR3 is 14 residues. Trimming removed 2 bases from V and 3 bases from J, with 10 bases in between. The V gene's germline CDR1 is MNHNY and CDR2 SVGAGI (reference sequence). The CDR3 DNA is TGTGCCAGCAGTTACGGGGGCTACTACACTGAAGCTTTCTTT. Protein: CASSYGGYYTEAFF.

This clone was recorded once. The V gene is TRBV7-2, the J gene TRBJ2-7; 9 nucleotides line up with TRBD1. V shed 2 bases and J 6 bases; nucleotides not matched to a gene: 8. Germline CDR1 reads SGHTA; CDR2 reads FQGNSA. The length of the CDR3 is 15 residues. DNA of the CDR3: TGTGCCAGCAGCTTAAGTGGACAGGGGTCTCGCGAGCAGTACTTC. Translation: CASSLSGQGSREQYF.

This rearrangement joins TRBV5-1 to TRBJ2-2; 8 nucleotides line up with TRBD2. The germline V gene has CDR1 SGHRS and CDR2 YFSETQ. This CDR3 is built from 15 residues. V was pared by 5 bases and J by 1 base, with 4 bases of the junction left unmatched. The CDR3, as DNA: TGCGCCAGCAGACAAAGCGGGGGGAACACCGGGGAGCTGTTTTTT. Its protein is CASRQSGGNTGELFF. The full variable domain, with the rest looked up from reference TRBV5-1 and TRBJ2-2, is KAGVTQTPRYLIKTRGQQVTLSCSPISGHRSVSWYQQTPGQGLQFLFEYFSETQRNKGNFPGRFSGRQFSNSRSEMNVSTLELGDSALYLCASRQSGGNTGELFFGEGSRLTVL.

The V gene is TRBV7-9, the J gene TRBJ2-7; D unresolved. This CDR3 has 14 residues. CDR1 and CDR2 (germline): SEHNR, FQNEAQ (reference sequence). Deletions cut 4 bases from V and 2 bases from J, with 12 bases between. The CDR3 protein is CASSYHGQTYEQYF. CDR3 DNA sequence: TGTGCCAGCAGCTACCATGGGCAAACCTACGAGCAGTACTTC.